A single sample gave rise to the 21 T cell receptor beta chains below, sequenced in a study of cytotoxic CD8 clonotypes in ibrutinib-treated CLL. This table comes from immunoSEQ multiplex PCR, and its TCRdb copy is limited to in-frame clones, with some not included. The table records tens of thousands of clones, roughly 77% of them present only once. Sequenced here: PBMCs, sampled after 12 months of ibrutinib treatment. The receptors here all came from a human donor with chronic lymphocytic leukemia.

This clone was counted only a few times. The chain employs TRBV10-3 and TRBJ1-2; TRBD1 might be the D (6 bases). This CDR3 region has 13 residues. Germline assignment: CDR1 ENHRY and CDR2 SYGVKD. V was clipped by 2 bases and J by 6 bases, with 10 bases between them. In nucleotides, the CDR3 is TGTGCCATCAGTGAGGGTCAGGGGCATGGCTACACCTTC. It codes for CAISEGQGHGYTF.

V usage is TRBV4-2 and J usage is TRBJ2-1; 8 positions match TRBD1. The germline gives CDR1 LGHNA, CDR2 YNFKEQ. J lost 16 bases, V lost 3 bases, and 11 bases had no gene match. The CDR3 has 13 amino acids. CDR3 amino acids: CASSQPGQGRRFF. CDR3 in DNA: TGTGCCAGCAGCCAGCCAGGACAGGGTAGAAGATTCTTC.

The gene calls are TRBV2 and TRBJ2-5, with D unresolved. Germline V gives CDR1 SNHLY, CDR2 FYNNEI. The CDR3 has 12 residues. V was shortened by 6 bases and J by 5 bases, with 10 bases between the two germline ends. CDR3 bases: TGTGCCAGCAGGGGCAGGTGGGAGACCCAGTACTTC. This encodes CASRGRWETQYF.

The DNA of the CDR3 is TGTGCCAGCAGCTTAACTGAGGGGGGTGTGGGAGCTTTCTTT. Translating gives CASSLTEGGVGAFF. V and J are TRBV7-8 and TRBJ1-1; D possibly corresponds to TRBD1 (6 bases). The CDR3 is made up of 14 amino acids. V was clipped by 2 bases and J by 10 bases, with 17 bases between them. Per the germline V gene, CDR1 is SGHVS and CDR2 is FQNEAQ.

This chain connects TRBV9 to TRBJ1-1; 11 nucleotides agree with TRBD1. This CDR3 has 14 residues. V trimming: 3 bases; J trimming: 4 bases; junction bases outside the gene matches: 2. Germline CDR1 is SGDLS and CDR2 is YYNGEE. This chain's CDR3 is CASSAGQGGTEAFF. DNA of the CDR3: TGTGCCAGCAGCGCGGGACAGGGGGGCACTGAAGCTTTCTTT.

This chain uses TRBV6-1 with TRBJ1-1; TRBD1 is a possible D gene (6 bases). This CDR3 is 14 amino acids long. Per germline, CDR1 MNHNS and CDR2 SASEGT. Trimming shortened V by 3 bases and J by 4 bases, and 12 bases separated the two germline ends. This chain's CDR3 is CASSDEAGATEAFF. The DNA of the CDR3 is TGTGCCAGCAGTGATGAGGCAGGGGCCACTGAAGCTTTCTTT.

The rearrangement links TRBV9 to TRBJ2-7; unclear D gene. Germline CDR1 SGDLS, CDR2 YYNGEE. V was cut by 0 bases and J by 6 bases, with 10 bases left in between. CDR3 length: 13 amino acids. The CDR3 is CASSVGSPGEQYF. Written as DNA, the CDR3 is TGTGCCAGCAGCGTAGGTTCCCCCGGCGAGCAGTACTTC.

Here the CDR3 reads CASSLTSGRRGQASSYEQYF. The CDR3 DNA sequence: TGTGCCAGCAGCTTAACGTCGGGGAGGAGGGGACAGGCTAGCTCCTACGAGCAGTACTTC. The chain recombines TRBV7-3 with TRBJ2-7, with 8 positions matching TRBD1. Per germline, CDR1 SGHTA and CDR2 FQGTGA. This CDR3 has 20 amino acids. V was clipped by 0 bases and J by 0 bases; unmatched bases: 16.

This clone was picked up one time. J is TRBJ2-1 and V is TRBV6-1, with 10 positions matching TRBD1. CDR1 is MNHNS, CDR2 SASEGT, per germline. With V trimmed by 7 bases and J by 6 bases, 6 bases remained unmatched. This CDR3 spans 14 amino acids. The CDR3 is CASTPGQGTNEQFF. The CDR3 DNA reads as TGTGCCAGCACCCCGGGACAGGGGACCAATGAGCAGTTCTTC.

The CDR3 DNA follows: TGTGCCAGCAGCGCCGGGGAGGACAGGGGGAGGACTGGCTACACCTTC. Protein: CASSAGEDRGRTGYTF. V and J are TRBV9 and TRBJ1-2, with 10 bases fitting TRBD1. Germline CDR1 SGDLS, CDR2 YYNGEE. V was clipped by 3 bases and J by 7 bases; unmatched bases: 12. This CDR3 region has 16 residues. The whole variable domain, filled in from reference TRBV9 and TRBJ1-2, reads DSGVTQTPKHLITATGQRVTLRCSPRSGDLSVYWYQQSLDQGLQFLIQYYNGEERAKGNILERFSAQQFPDLHSELNLSSLELGDSALYFCASSAGEDRGRTGYTFGSGTRLTVV.

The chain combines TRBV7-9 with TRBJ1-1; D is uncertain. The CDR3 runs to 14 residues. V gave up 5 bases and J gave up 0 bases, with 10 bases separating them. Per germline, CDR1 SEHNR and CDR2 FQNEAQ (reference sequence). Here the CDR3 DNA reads TGTGCCAGCAGCCTTTACAGCTTGAACACTGAAGCTTTCTTT. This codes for CASSLYSLNTEAFF.

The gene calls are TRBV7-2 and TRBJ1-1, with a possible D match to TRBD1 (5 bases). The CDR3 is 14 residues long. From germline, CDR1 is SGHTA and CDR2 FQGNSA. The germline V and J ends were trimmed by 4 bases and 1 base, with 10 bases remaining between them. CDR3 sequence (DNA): TGTGCCAGCAGCTGGGGGACCGGGAACACTGAAGCTTTCTTT. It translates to CASSWGTGNTEAFF.

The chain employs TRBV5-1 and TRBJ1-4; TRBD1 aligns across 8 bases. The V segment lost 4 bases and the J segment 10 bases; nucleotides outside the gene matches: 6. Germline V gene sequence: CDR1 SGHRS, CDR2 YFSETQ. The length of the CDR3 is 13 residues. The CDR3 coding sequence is TGCGCCAGCAGCCAAGGACAGGGAGGAAAACTGTTTTTT. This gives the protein CASSQGQGGKLFF.

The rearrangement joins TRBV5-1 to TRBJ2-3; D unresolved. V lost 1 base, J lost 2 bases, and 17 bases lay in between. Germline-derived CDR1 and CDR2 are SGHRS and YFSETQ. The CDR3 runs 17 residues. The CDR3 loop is CASSLMSRQVPTDTQYF. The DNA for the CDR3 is TGCGCCAGCAGCTTGATGTCCCGGCAAGTACCCACAGATACGCAGTATTTT.

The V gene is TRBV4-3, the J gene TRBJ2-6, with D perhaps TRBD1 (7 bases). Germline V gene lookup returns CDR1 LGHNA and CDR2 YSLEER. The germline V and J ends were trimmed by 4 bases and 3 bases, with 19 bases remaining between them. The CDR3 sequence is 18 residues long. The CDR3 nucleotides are TGCGCCAGCAGCCCCAGGGGGGCAGCTACGGGTGGGGCCAACGTCCTGACTTTC. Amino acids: CASSPRGAATGGANVLTF.

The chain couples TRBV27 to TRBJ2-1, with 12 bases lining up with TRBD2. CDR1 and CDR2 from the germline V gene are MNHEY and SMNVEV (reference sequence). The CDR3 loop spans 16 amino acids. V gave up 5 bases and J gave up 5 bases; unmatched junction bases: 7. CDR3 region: CASSPLGLAGNNEQFF. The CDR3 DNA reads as TGTGCCAGCAGTCCCCTAGGACTAGCGGGAAACAATGAGCAGTTCTTC.

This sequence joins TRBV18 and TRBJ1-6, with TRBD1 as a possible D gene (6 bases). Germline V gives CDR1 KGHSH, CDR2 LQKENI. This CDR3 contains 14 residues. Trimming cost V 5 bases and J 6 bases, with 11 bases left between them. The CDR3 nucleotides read TGTGCCAGCTCATGGACAGAGAGTAATTCACCCCTCCACTTT. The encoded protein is CASSWTESNSPLHF.

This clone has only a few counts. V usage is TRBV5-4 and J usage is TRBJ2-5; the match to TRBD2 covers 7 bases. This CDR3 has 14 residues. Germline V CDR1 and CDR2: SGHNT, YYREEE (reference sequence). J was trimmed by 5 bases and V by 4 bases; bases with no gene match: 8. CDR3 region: CASSPWGGVETQYF. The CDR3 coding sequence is TGTGCCAGCAGCCCCTGGGGGGGGGTTGAGACCCAGTACTTC.

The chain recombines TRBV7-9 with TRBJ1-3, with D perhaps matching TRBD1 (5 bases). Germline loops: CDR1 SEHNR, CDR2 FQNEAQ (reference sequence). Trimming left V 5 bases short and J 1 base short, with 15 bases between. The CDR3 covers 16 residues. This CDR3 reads CASSTPPGNSGNTIYF. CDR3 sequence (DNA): TGTGCCAGCAGCACTCCCCCAGGGAATTCTGGAAACACCATATATTTT.

CDR3 residues: CASSYGQGDNSPLHF. The CDR3 DNA reads as TGTGCCAGCAGCTACGGACAGGGAGATAATTCACCCCTCCACTTT. This chain uses TRBV7-3 with TRBJ1-6, with TRBD1 identical over 8 bases. The CDR3 has 15 residues. The trim removed 4 bases at V and 5 bases at J, leaving 4 bases unmatched. Germline V CDR1 and CDR2: SGHTA, FQGTGA.

The CDR3: CASSQDPASFNEKLFF. In DNA, the CDR3 is TGTGCCAGCAGCCAAGACCCGGCCAGCTTTAATGAAAAACTGTTTTTT. The V call is TRBV14, the J call TRBJ1-4, with D hard to call. Trimming stripped 0 bases from V and 4 bases from J, with 12 bases between. The CDR3 runs 16 residues. In germline, CDR1 is SGHDN, CDR2 FVKESK.